The entry below describes one T cell receptor beta chain. These data come from a study of blood T cell repertoires in COVID-19. The CDR3 extends over 12 amino acids. V was clipped by 5 bases and J by 6 bases, with 10 bases between them. The method was immunoSEQ multiplex PCR; TCRdb's version includes in-frame clones alone and lacks a portion of them. Here the sample spans roughly 95,000 clones, roughly 78% being singletons. This receptor was identified in a middle-aged man with active or convalescent COVID-19. This chain links TRBV12-3 or TRBV12-4 with TRBJ1-1; D gene unclear. Sequencing was done on a sample of peripheral blood. The CDR3 DNA reads TGTGCCAGCAGTAGACCCGGAGCTGAAGCTTTCTTT. Its protein is CASSRPGAEAFF.